This T cell receptor (beta chain) was identified during a study of beta chain features in type 1 diabetes. The isolated RNA, all of it, was reverse transcribed, so expressed TCRB transcripts were what got sequenced. Naive, central memory and regulatory T cell samples averaged about 3.57 million immunoSEQ reads each. Data came from immunoSEQ multiplex PCR; TCRdb stores just in-frame clones and leaves some out. This table holds about 150,000 clones, approximately 10% found once. Sorting based on CD45RO/CCR7/CD25/CD127/CD95/CD27 separated CD4+ naive, central memory, regulatory and stem cell-like memory cells. General observations from the study: Small HLA sub-analyses could not settle whether HLA shapes TCRB rearrangement. All four CD4+ subsets of Type 1 diabetes patients contained TCRB CDR3s that were moderately but significantly shorter.

This clone was detected a few times. Its antigen is unidentified. Input material: central memory CD4+ T cells from blood. This clonotype originated in a young man with type 1 diabetes.

DNA for the CDR3: TGTGCCAGCAGTTCGGACAGTATCACAGATACGCAGTATTTT. Protein sequence: CASSSDSITDTQYF. The chain uses TRBV28 and TRBJ2-3; weak D call: TRBD1 (6 bases). Germline V lookup: CDR1 MDHEN, CDR2 SYDVKM. Trimming stripped 4 bases from V and 2 bases from J, with 10 bases between. The CDR3 is 14 residues long. Drawing the rest from reference TRBV28 and TRBJ2-3, the complete variable domain is DVKVTQSSRYLVKRTGEKVFLECVQDMDHENMFWYRQDPGLGLRLIYFSYDVKMKEKGDIPEGYSVSREKKERFSLILESASTNQTSMYLCASSSDSITDTQYFGPGTRLTVL.